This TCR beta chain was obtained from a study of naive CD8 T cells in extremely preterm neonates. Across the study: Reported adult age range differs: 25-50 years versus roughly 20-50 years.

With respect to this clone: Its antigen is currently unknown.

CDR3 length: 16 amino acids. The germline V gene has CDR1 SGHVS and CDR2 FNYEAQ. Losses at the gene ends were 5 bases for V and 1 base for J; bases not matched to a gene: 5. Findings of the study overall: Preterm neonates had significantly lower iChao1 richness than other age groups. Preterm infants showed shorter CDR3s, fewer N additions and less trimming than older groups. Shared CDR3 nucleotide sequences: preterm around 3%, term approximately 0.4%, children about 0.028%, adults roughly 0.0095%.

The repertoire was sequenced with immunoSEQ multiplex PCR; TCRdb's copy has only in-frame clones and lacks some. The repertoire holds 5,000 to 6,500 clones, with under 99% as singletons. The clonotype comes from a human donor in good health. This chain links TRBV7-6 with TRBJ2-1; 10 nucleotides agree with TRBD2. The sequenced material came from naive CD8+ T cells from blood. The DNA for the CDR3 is TGTGCCAGCAGCCCCTTAGCGGGAGGATCCTACAATGAGCAGTTCTTC. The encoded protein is CASSPLAGGSYNEQFF.